These 10 T cell receptor beta chains came from one sample sequenced in a study of cytomegalovirus exposure and HLA in healthy donors. PCR primers comprised 60 Vbeta and 13 Jbeta primers. Using immunoSEQ multiplex PCR, the repertoire was profiled, and TCRdb retains in-frame clones only, with some absent. Of roughly 110,000 clones in the sample, more than 70% were seen once. Sequenced sample: PBMCs. The source of these receptors is a man between 40 and 49 years old in good health and CMV-seronegative.

This chain joins TRBV6-1 and TRBJ2-1; TRBD2 aligns across 10 bases. CDR3 size: 14 residues. Germline lookup yields CDR1 MNHNS and CDR2 SASEGT. The trim removed 9 bases at V and 8 bases at J, leaving 10 bases unmatched. The CDR3 DNA sequence: TGTGCCAGTTCTATAGCGGGGGGTGTCGATGAGCAGTTCTTC. Translated, it gives CASSIAGGVDEQFF.

This clone was counted only a few times. V gene TRBV28 combines with J gene TRBJ2-7; D unresolved. The CDR3 runs 12 residues. From germline, CDR1 is MDHEN and CDR2 SYDVKM. The V end was cut by 4 bases, the J end by 3 bases, with 7 bases between. The chain's CDR3 is CASSSEVYEQYF. CDR3 bases: TGTGCCAGCAGTTCCGAGGTCTACGAGCAGTACTTC. Full variable domain (rest looked up from reference TRBV28 and TRBJ2-7): DVKVTQSSRYLVKRTGEKVFLECVQDMDHENMFWYRQDPGLGLRLIYFSYDVKMKEKGDIPEGYSVSREKKERFSLILESASTNQTSMYLCASSSEVYEQYFGPGTRLTVT.

The CDR3 protein is CASSESGRGAFEQYF. The CDR3 nucleotides are TGCGCCAGCAGTGAGTCGGGTCGGGGGGCTTTCGAGCAGTACTTC. This chain joins TRBV10-1 and TRBJ2-7; tentatively, D is TRBD2 (7 bases). The CDR3 contains 15 residues. CDR1 and CDR2 (germline): WNHNN, SYGVQD (reference sequence). With 0 bases removed from V and 6 bases from J, the gap between germline ends came to 15 bases.

In its sample, this clone was seen once. The rearrangement uses TRBV19 and TRBJ2-7, with 10 nucleotides matching TRBD1. V gave up 5 bases and J gave up 3 bases; unmatched junction bases: 7. Germline lookup yields CDR1 LNHDA and CDR2 SQIVND (reference sequence). This CDR3 contains 15 residues. The CDR3: CASSRPGQGIYEQYF. Written as DNA, the CDR3 is TGTGCCAGTAGTCGTCCGGGACAGGGGATCTACGAGCAGTACTTC.

CDR3 bases: TGTGCCAGCAGTGGAGAGGGGACAGTCTATGGCTACACCTTC. It codes for CASSGEGTVYGYTF. This chain links TRBV6-1 with TRBJ1-2; TRBD1 matches at 7 bases. Germline V gene lookup returns CDR1 MNHNS and CDR2 SASEGT. The CDR3 runs to 14 residues. V shed 4 bases and J 4 bases; nucleotides not matched to a gene: 6.

The chain uses TRBV19 and TRBJ2-3, with D tentatively TRBD1 (5 bases). The CDR3 spans 18 residues. V was pared by 3 bases and J by 3 bases, with 22 bases between. Germline-derived CDR1 and CDR2 are LNHDA and SQIVND (reference sequence). CDR3 DNA: TGTGCCAGTAGTATCCACCAACAGGAATCCACCAGGACAGATACGCAGTATTTT. Protein sequence: CASSIHQQESTRTDTQYF.

The chain employs TRBV7-6 and TRBJ2-5; perhaps TRBD2 as D (7 bases). The DNA end favors TRBJ2-7, so the J call may be wrong. Per germline, CDR1 SGHVS and CDR2 FNYEAQ. This CDR3 is 16 amino acids long. The CDR3: CASSLAGGGLLDEQYF. The DNA for the CDR3 is TGTGCCAGCAGCTTAGCTGGGGGGGGCCTCTTAGACGAGCAGTACTTC.

V gene TRBV4-2 combines with J gene TRBJ2-1, with 9 bases fitting TRBD2. Germline V gene data show CDR1 as LGHNA and CDR2 as YNFKEQ. CDR3 size: 17 residues. After removal of 0 bases from V and 4 bases from J, the junction contained 7 bases not matched to a gene. CDR3 coding DNA: TGTGCCAGCAGCCAAGACAAGCGGGGGGCTACATACAATGAGCAGTTCTTC. This encodes CASSQDKRGATYNEQFF.

The V gene is TRBV19, the J gene TRBJ1-1, with D maybe TRBD1 (5 bases). V gave up 2 bases and J gave up 3 bases, with 13 bases separating them. Per germline, CDR1 LNHDA and CDR2 SQIVND (reference sequence). This CDR3 has 15 amino acids. CDR3 sequence (DNA): TGTGCCAGTAGTATAAGGTGGGGAGGGGACACTGAAGCTTTCTTT. It translates to CASSIRWGGDTEAFF.

This chain uses TRBV27 with TRBJ2-7; D not certain. Germline CDR1 MNHEY, CDR2 SMNVEV (reference sequence). V lost 2 bases and J 3 bases, leaving 11 bases between the germline ends. The CDR3 is 14 amino acids. The CDR3 is CASSLKESSYEQYF. Here the CDR3 DNA reads TGTGCCAGCAGTTTAAAGGAGAGTAGCTACGAGCAGTACTTC.